This T cell receptor (beta chain) is from a study of beta chain features in type 1 diabetes. This clone was recorded a few times. This CDR3 has 15 residues. Germline CDR1 and CDR2: SGHTA and FQGNSA. V was cut by 4 bases and J by 6 bases, with 19 bases left in between. The entirety of the isolated RNA underwent reverse transcription, so expressed TCRB transcripts were sequenced. Measured with immunoSEQ multiplex PCR; TCRdb has only the in-frame clones, and not every one. The sample yields 240,000 or so clones, about 26% seen once. This receptor was taken from a man aged 30-40 years in good health. This chain links TRBV7-2 with TRBJ2-7, with a weak D call TRBD2 (6 bases). Material for sequencing was central memory CD4+ T cells from blood. The CDR3 DNA follows: TGTGCCAGCAGCTGGGACTTTCGATCCGGTAGCGAGCAGTACTTC. Translating it yields CASSWDFRSGSEQYF.